These 18 T cell receptor beta chains originate from one sample sequenced in a study of blood T cells in healthy people across ages. Alongside a J-beta primer mix, a sample-barcoded 5' primer served in a second PCR lasting roughly 7 to 11 cycles. In TCRdb, the 5' RACE reads were re-called with MiXCR into one record per CDR3 protein. The sample holds fewer than 800,000 distinct CDR3 sequences, approximately 49% seen once. Sample: blood. These receptor sequences come from a woman aged 60-75 years in good health.

V usage is TRBV3-1 and J usage is TRBJ2-7; D ambiguous. The CDR3 loop spans 12 amino acids. The V gene's germline CDR1 is LGHDT and CDR2 YNNKEL (reference sequence). Trimming stripped 8 bases from V and 6 bases from J, with 14 bases between. CDR3 protein: CASPGKWFEQYF. In DNA, the CDR3 is TGTGCCAGCCCCGGAAAATGGTTCGAGCAGTACTTC.

This clonotype was seen only a few times. Sequence at one end of the junction differs from germline and may be a read error. V usage is TRBV9 and J usage is TRBJ2-3; maybe TRBD1 (5 bases). Germline V gene lookup returns CDR1 SGDLS and CDR2 YYNGEE. The CDR3 length is 14 residues. The CDR3 DNA reads as TGTGCCAGCAGCGTCCGACCGGAGACAGATATGCAGTATTTT. Translated: CASSVRPETDMQYF.

This clonotype was observed a few times. Possible read error: a much larger clone is one base away. The V gene is TRBV29-1, the J gene TRBJ2-1; tentative D call: TRBD1 (5 bases). Between the trimmed V and J ends, which lost 4 bases and 10 bases, there was a span of 14 bases. Germline-derived CDR1 and CDR2 are SQVTM and ANQGSEA. CDR3 length equals 12 residues. CDR3 nucleotides: TGCAGCGTTGCTGACAGCACCTACGAGCAGTTCTTC. It translates to CSVADSTYEQFF.

The J gene is TRBJ2-7, the V gene TRBV24-1, with 10 bases identical to TRBD2. This CDR3 is 14 amino acids long. The germline gives CDR1 KGHDR, CDR2 SFDVKD. V was clipped by 6 bases and J by 3 bases; unmatched bases: 4. CDR3 residues: CATSTSGRDYEQYF. The CDR3 bases are TGTGCCACCAGTACCAGCGGGAGGGACTACGAGCAGTACTTC.

This chain uses TRBV5-6 with TRBJ2-4, with D maybe TRBD1 (6 bases). In germline, CDR1 is SGHDT, CDR2 YYEEEE. This CDR3 is built from 15 residues. V lost 0 bases, J lost 15 bases, and 22 bases lay in between. CDR3: CASSLVFRTEDPRYF. In DNA form, the CDR3 reads TGTGCCAGCAGCTTGGTTTTCAGGACAGAGGATCCGCGGTACTTC.

V and J are TRBV5-6 and TRBJ2-2, with TRBD1 matching over 7 bases. Trimming cost V 2 bases and J 4 bases; bases outside gene matches: 5. CDR3 length: 15 residues. The germline CDR1 and CDR2 sequences are SGHDT and YYEEEE. DNA for the CDR3: TGTGCCAGCAGCTTACCGACAGGGACCACCGGGGAGCTGTTTTTT. Amino acids: CASSLPTGTTGELFF.

This chain joins TRBV7-2 and TRBJ1-2; D not resolved. Per germline, CDR1 SGHTA and CDR2 FQGNSA. The CDR3 contains 12 residues. The ends were cut back, 6 bases at V and 1 base at J, with 6 bases in the middle. CDR3: CASSPLNYGYTF. CDR3 bases: TGTGCCAGCAGTCCCCTTAACTATGGCTACACCTTC.

The V call is TRBV12-3 or TRBV12-4, the J call TRBJ2-1; TRBD1 agrees at 7 bases. Unmatched junction bases numbered 7, after V lost 5 bases and J lost 3 bases. CDR3 length: 15 amino acids. This CDR3 reads CASSPTGSGYNEQFF. CDR3 nucleotides: TGTGCCAGCAGTCCGACAGGGTCGGGCTACAATGAGCAGTTCTTC.

The chain recombines TRBV9 with TRBJ2-3; TRBD1 is a possible D gene (6 bases). CDR3 length: 15 residues. The ends were cut back, 4 bases at V and 2 bases at J, with 14 bases in the middle. Germline V lookup: CDR1 SGDLS, CDR2 YYNGEE. CDR3 bases: TGTGCCAGCAGCTTCCGAGACAGGCACACAGATACGCAGTATTTT. It is translated as CASSFRDRHTDTQYF. Full variable domain (missing parts from reference TRBV9 and TRBJ2-3): DSGVTQTPKHLITATGQRVTLRCSPRSGDLSVYWYQQSLDQGLQFLIQYYNGEERAKGNILERFSAQQFPDLHSELNLSSLELGDSALYFCASSFRDRHTDTQYFGPGTRLTVL.

The chain is built from TRBV10-3 and TRBJ1-1; D is undetermined. The CDR3 is 12 residues long. Trimming took off 9 bases at V and 5 bases at J, with 13 bases between the two ends. From germline, CDR1 is ENHRY and CDR2 SYGVKD. CDR3 nucleotides: TGTGCCATTGGAGTTGGCGGGACTGAAGCTTTCTTT. Its translation is CAIGVGGTEAFF.

The chain has TRBV4-1 and TRBJ2-3; D unclear. V lost 3 bases and J 11 bases, leaving 12 bases between the germline ends. The CDR3 totals 12 residues. Per the germline V gene, CDR1 is MGHRA and CDR2 is YSYEKL. The CDR3 spells CASSHDQVKQYF. CDR3 DNA: TGCGCCAGCAGCCACGACCAAGTTAAGCAGTATTTT.

The chain joins TRBV27 to TRBJ2-7, with 7 bases identical to TRBD1. The CDR3 runs to 15 residues. Germline CDR1 is MNHEY and CDR2 is SMNVEV (reference sequence). J lost 3 bases, V lost 2 bases, and 7 bases had no gene match. CDR3 nucleotides: TGTGCCAGCAGTTTAGTCGGGACAGTCAACTACGAGCAGTACTTC. Translating it yields CASSLVGTVNYEQYF.

The chain carries TRBV28 and TRBJ1-4; TRBD1 aligns across 8 bases. The CDR3 length is 14 residues. J gave up 5 bases and V 6 bases, and 5 bases lay outside the gene matches. CDR1 is MDHEN and CDR2 is SYDVKM in the germline V gene. The CDR3 DNA follows: TGTGCCAGCAGAATACAGGGGGGGAATGAAAAACTGTTTTTT. Protein: CASRIQGGNEKLFF.

On this clonotype itself: An end of the junction does not agree with germline; a read error may underlie this. V and J are TRBV28 and TRBJ2-5, with 7 bases identical to TRBD1. This CDR3 is 15 amino acids long. Per germline, CDR1 MDHEN and CDR2 SYDVKM. The CDR3 protein is CASSQRQGSQATQYF. For the CDR3, the DNA is TGTGCCAGCAGCCAGAGACAGGGTTCCCAAGCGACCCAGTACTTC.

This clonotype was found a few times. The CDR3 DNA sequence: TGCAGCGTCAGGAAAGGGGGCTACGAGCAGTACTTC. Translating it yields CSVRKGGYEQYF. V and J are TRBV29-1 and TRBJ2-7; weak D call: TRBD1 (6 bases). Germline V gene data show CDR1 as SQVTM and CDR2 as ANQGSEA. The length of the CDR3 is 12 residues. Trimming pared 6 bases from V and 3 bases from J, leaving 12 bases between.

The rearrangement joins TRBV2 to TRBJ2-7, with 10 bases matching TRBD2. J was trimmed by 3 bases and V by 6 bases; bases with no gene match: 8. CDR1 and CDR2 (germline): SNHLY, FYNNEI. CDR3 length: 15 residues. In DNA form, the CDR3 reads TGTGCCAGCAGCCAAGGACTAGCGGCATTCTACGAGCAGTACTTC. Amino acids: CASSQGLAAFYEQYF.

The V gene is TRBV6-2 or TRBV6-3, the J gene TRBJ1-1; D uncertain. V lost 0 bases to trimming and J lost 4 bases, with 6 bases between them. The CDR3 is 13 residues long. Germline CDR1 and CDR2: MNHEY and SVGEGT. CDR3 in DNA: TGTGCCAGCAGTTACTCGTTTTTCACTGAAGCTTTCTTT. Translated, it gives CASSYSFFTEAFF.

The chain couples TRBV28 to TRBJ1-2, with D uncertain. From germline, CDR1 is MDHEN and CDR2 SYDVKM. This CDR3 comprises 13 residues. V dropped 2 bases and J dropped 7 bases, with 11 bases sitting between them. The CDR3 loop reads CASSLIRVGGYTF. CDR3 DNA: TGTGCCAGCAGTTTAATCCGGGTGGGTGGCTACACCTTC.